These 5 T cell receptor beta chains originate from one sample sequenced in a study of T cell responses to AZD1222 COVID-19 vaccine. Method: immunoSEQ multiplex PCR; TCRdb's copy keeps in-frame clones and lacks some. Here the sample spans about 66,000 clones, more than 75% being singletons. Sequencing used peripheral blood, obtained 28 days after the second dose of the MenACWY control vaccine. These receptor sequences come from an adult who received the MenACWY meningococcal vaccine as a control.

This clone occurred a few times. The chain has TRBV15 and TRBJ2-7; 7 bases are a match to TRBD1. The germline V gene has CDR1 LNHNV and CDR2 YYDKDF (reference sequence). The V segment lost 1 base and the J segment 6 bases; nucleotides outside the gene matches: 9. The CDR3 consists of 15 residues. This CDR3 is CATSRVFGTATEQYF. The CDR3 region has the DNA TGTGCCACCAGCAGAGTCTTCGGGACAGCAACCGAGCAGTACTTC.

This chain links TRBV18 with TRBJ2-5, with a possible D match to TRBD2 (5 bases). Per the germline V gene, CDR1 is KGHSH and CDR2 is LQKENI. CDR3 length: 15 amino acids. V dropped 5 bases and J dropped 0 bases, with 13 bases sitting between them. This CDR3 is CASSWGAPNQETQYF. The CDR3 DNA sequence: TGTGCCAGCTCATGGGGAGCCCCCAACCAAGAGACCCAGTACTTC.

This clone was found once. The chain carries TRBV6-2 or TRBV6-3 and TRBJ2-7; D not resolved. V shed 2 bases and J shed 3 bases, with 5 bases lying between them. The CDR3 contains 12 residues. Germline CDR1 MNHEY, CDR2 SVGEGT. This chain's CDR3 is CASSYERYEQYF. CDR3 DNA sequence: TGTGCCAGCAGTTACGAGCGCTACGAGCAGTACTTC.

This clone was picked up a small number of times. V gene TRBV9 combines with J gene TRBJ2-1; 13 bases are a match to TRBD2. V shed 0 bases, J shed 8 bases, and the junction held 8 bases outside the gene matches. The CDR3 runs 17 residues. CDR1 SGDLS and CDR2 YYNGEE come from the germline V gene. The CDR3 spells CASSVVGTSGIVYEQFF. The CDR3 bases are TGTGCCAGCAGCGTAGTGGGGACTAGCGGGATTGTGTATGAGCAGTTCTTC.

This clone has just a few counts. This chain links TRBV2 with TRBJ2-7; a weak D match, TRBD2 (6 bases). Germline CDR1 SNHLY, CDR2 FYNNEI. The CDR3 has 15 amino acids. The V end lost 6 bases, the J end lost 2 bases, and 17 bases lay between the germline ends. For the CDR3, the DNA is TGTGCCAGCAGGGACGTGGTACTAGCCCCCTACGAGCAGTACTTC. Translating gives CASRDVVLAPYEQYF. The full variable domain, its missing parts supplied by reference TRBV2 and TRBJ2-7, is EPEVTQTPSHQVTQMGQEVILRCVPISNHLYFYWYRQILGQKVEFLVSFYNNEISEKSEIFDDQFSVERPDGSNFTLKIRSTKLEDSAMYFCASRDVVLAPYEQYFGPGTRLTVT.